This TCR beta chain was retrieved from a study of T cells after yellow fever vaccination. Study information: When fractions had low cell numbers, they were prepared with SMART-Seq v4 Ultra Low Input. Notes on the study in general: Re-detected after boosting: most primary clones, 96% of CD4 and 80% to 90% of CD8. The secondary response was weaker, and its peak arrived faster, on day 5 versus 15.

A universal primer site and UMIs were added as TCR cDNA was made by 5'RACE template switching. TCRdb re-called the 5' RACE reads with MiXCR, one entry per CDR3 protein. Of 450,000 to 550,000 distinct CDR3 sequences in the sample, about a fifth were seen once. The CDR3 spans 14 residues. Germline V CDR1 and CDR2: MNHEY, SVGEGT. After removal of 5 bases from V and 4 bases from J, the junction contained 8 bases not matched to a gene. This clonotype was seen many times. Its antigen remains unknown. The sequence derives from a young man who received the YFV17D yellow fever vaccine. This specimen was PBMCs, taken around 3 weeks after the first yellow fever vaccination. The V and J genes are TRBV6-2 or TRBV6-3 and TRBJ2-7; 7 nucleotides align to TRBD2. The CDR3 protein is CASSTTSARYEQYV. The DNA for the CDR3 is TGTGCCAGCAGTACAACTAGCGCCAGATACGAGCAGTACGTC.